This T cell receptor (beta chain) was sequenced during a study of PD-L1 blockade in urothelial cancer. General observations from the study: At 3 weeks on treatment, tumor-associated clones expanded more with durable benefit.

Time point meaning: pretreatment peripheral blood. This CDR3 spans 15 amino acids. Looked up from germline, CDR1 is SGHVS and CDR2 is FQNEAQ. Trimming left V 6 bases short and J 1 base short, with 12 bases between. Profiling relied on immunoSEQ multiplex PCR, and the TCRdb table lists in-frame clones only, not all of them. The sample comprises tens of thousands of clones, 60% to 85% of which are singletons, and roughly 10% rests with the top ten. As regards this clone: Its matching antigen is unknown.

This TCR derives from a man between 65 and 85 years old with urothelial cancer. The sequenced sample was PBMCs, obtained around atezolizumab (anti-PD-L1) treatment. V and J are TRBV7-8 and TRBJ2-2, with D tentatively TRBD1 (5 bases). The CDR3 spells CASSPRGQNTGELFF. The CDR3 region has the DNA TGTGCCAGCAGTCCCCGTGGACAGAACACCGGGGAGCTGTTTTTT.